These T cell receptor beta chains were read from a single sample in a study of technical replicates of blood from a few donors. Sequenced by immunoSEQ multiplex PCR; TCRdb stores in-frame clones only, minus some. The sample lists about 80,000 clones; approximately 89% were seen once. Sequencing input: T cells isolated from PBMCs. The receptors derive from a human donor in good health. The CDR3 runs from the conserved cysteine through the conserved F or W. A D gene is named only where the DNA matches it firmly. Not all rows give a size; the values are once, few, many and, for expanded clones, a class.

abundance	v_gene	d_gene	j_gene	CDR3nt	CDR3aa
.	TRBV11-3	.	TRBJ1-1	TGTGCCAGCAGCTTAGATTGGACAGAATACACTGAAGCTTTCTTT	CASSLDWTEYTEAFF
.	TRBV30	.	TRBJ2-2	TGTGCCTGGAGTGGGGATAGAGGACCAGGGGTGACCGGGGAGCTGTTTTTT	CAWSGDRGPGVTGELFF
.	TRBV29-1	TRBD1	TRBJ1-1	TGCAGCGTTGACCCCGGACAGGGTCACACTGAAGCTTTCTTT	CSVDPGQGHTEAFF
.	TRBV19	.	TRBJ2-7	TGTGCCAGTAGTATAGATGGAGCGGGCTCCTACGAGCAGTACTTC	CASSIDGAGSYEQYF
.	TRBV6-1	TRBD2	TRBJ2-2	TGTGCCAGCAGTGAACGAGCGGGAGGGATCGGGGAGCTGTTTTTT	CASSERAGGIGELFF
.	TRBV6-6	.	TRBJ2-7	TGTGCCAGCGGGGCCCTTTCCTACGAGCAGTACTTC	CASGALSYEQYF
.	TRBV6-1	TRBD1	TRBJ1-2	TGTGCCAGCAGTGTCGGACAGGACCGGATCTATGGCTACACCTTC	CASSVGQDRIYGYTF
.	TRBV6-1	TRBD2	TRBJ2-1	TGTGCCAGCAGTGAACTGCTCGGGGGGAATGAGCAGTTCTTC	CASSELLGGNEQFF
.	TRBV13	TRBD2	TRBJ2-1	TGTGCCAGCAGCTCCCTTTTAGCGGGAGTCGGGAATGAGCAGTTCTTC	CASSSLLAGVGNEQFF
.	TRBV5-5	.	TRBJ2-7	TGTGCCAGCAGCTTGTCTCTCTCAAGACAGGACCATTCCTACGAGCAGTACTTC	CASSLSLSRQDHSYEQYF
.	TRBV21-1	.	TRBJ2-7	TGTGCCAGCAGCACCTTACAGGGGGTATATCGTCGGGCCTCCTACGAGCAGTACTTC	CASSTLQGVYRRASYEQYF
.	TRBV4-3	TRBD2	TRBJ2-1	TGCGCCAGCAGCCGCACCCTCGGAGCGGGAGGCCGGGATGAGCAGTTCTTC	CASSRTLGAGGRDEQFF
.	TRBV28	TRBD2	TRBJ2-5	TGTGCCAGCAGTTCGCCCTCTACTAGCGGGAGGGAGACCCAGTACTTC	CASSSPSTSGRETQYF
.	TRBV6-5	.	TRBJ1-1	TGTGCCACCAATAGGGGAGGGGGCACTGAAGCTTTCTTT	CATNRGGGTEAFF
.	TRBV11-2	.	TRBJ2-4	TGTGCCAGCAGCTTAGATCAGGCAGGGAACATTCAGTACTTC	CASSLDQAGNIQYF
.	TRBV19	TRBD1	TRBJ2-7	TGTGCCAGTAGGAAACAGGGGGCCCACGAGCAGTACTTC	CASRKQGAHEQYF
.	TRBV7-9	.	TRBJ2-7	TGTGCCAGCAGCGGACAGCACTACGAGCAGTACTTC	CASSGQHYEQYF
.	TRBV7-2	.	TRBJ1-1	TGTGCCAGCAGCTTAAAAACCAGGGAGAACACTGAAGCTTTCTTT	CASSLKTRENTEAFF
.	TRBV11-2	TRBD1	TRBJ2-1	TGTGCCAGCAGCCGACGGGACAGGGGGCTTAACAATGAGCAGTTCTTC	CASSRRDRGLNNEQFF
.	TRBV13	.	TRBJ2-1	TGTGCCAGCAGCCCTGTCAGGGGCTCCTACAATGAGCAGTTCTTC	CASSPVRGSYNEQFF
once	TRBV11-3	TRBD2	TRBJ2-3	TGTGCCAGCAGCTTAGATGTAGCGGGAGCGGGGGATACGCAGTATTTT	CASSLDVAGAGDTQYF
.	TRBV14	.	TRBJ2-7	TGTGCCAGCAGCCAAGACTTGGCACGGGACTACGAGCAGTACTTC	CASSQDLARDYEQYF
few	TRBV19	.	TRBJ1-5	.	CASTSGYSQPQHF
.	TRBV29-1	TRBD1	TRBJ1-1	TGCAGCGGGCGACAGGGGTCGGAGGCTTTCTTT	CSGRQGSEAFF
.	TRBV1	.	TRBJ2-5	TGCACCAGCAGCCGCGTTTGGGCGGGAGGCCCAGAGACCCAGTACTTC	CTSSRVWAGGPETQYF
.	TRBV6-6	.	TRBJ2-5	TGTGCCAGCAGTTACTCGCGGGTTGGGGAAGAGACCCAGTACTTC	CASSYSRVGEETQYF
.	TRBV7-8	TRBD2	TRBJ2-3	TGTGCCAGCAGAGGGACTAGCGGGCCAGATACGCAGTATTTT	CASRGTSGPDTQYF